This TCR beta chain was sequenced for a study of T-cell memory formation after mild COVID-19. Study information: The two donors had largely donor-specific TCR clusters. Points from the study as a whole: The study detected some responding clones in pre-infection memory, suggesting cross-reactive memory joined.

The CDR3 is 15 amino acids. Concerning this clonotype: Its antigen is not identified. One junction end does not reproduce the germline sequence, and a read error may be involved.

Each CDR3 protein gets one entry after TCRdb re-called the 5' RACE reads with MiXCR. This table holds a few hundred thousand distinct CDR3 sequences, approximately 15% found once. This clonotype was obtained from a man in his late teens or twenties who had mild COVID-19 (a few samples of this study predate the infection). Cell type and time point are not known. The chain joins TRBV12-3 or TRBV12-4 to TRBJ2-7, with TRBD1 identical over 11 bases. Sequenced material: PBMCs or a T cell subset sorted from them (not recorded which). Here the CDR3 DNA reads TGTGCCAGCAGTCTAGCCGGGACAGGGGGTATAGAGCAGTACTTC. Translating gives CASSLAGTGGIEQYF.